This T cell receptor (beta chain) was recovered during a study of blood T cell repertoires in COVID-19. Across the study: Both acute and convalescent COVID-19 samples were obtained from the United States, Italy and Spain.

Authors' methods: Counts of nucleated cells, estimated from reference gene primer amplification, were obtained. Clones were sequenced by immunoSEQ multiplex PCR, and TCRdb holds only the in-frame ones, with some missing. D and trimming come from the DNA, and the V and J calls and clone size come from that table. The sample records under 95,000 clones, more than 85% being singletons. During active infection, Seattle patients enrolled and were then monitored through disease. This TCR was recovered from a man aged 50-59 years with COVID-19, enrolled during active disease. Input material: peripheral blood.

CDR3 bases: TGTGCCTGGAGTACACGGACAGGGGCAGGCTACACCTTC. It codes for CAWSTRTGAGYTF. This chain joins TRBV30 and TRBJ1-2, with 9 bases fitting TRBD1. The germline V gene has CDR1 GTSNPN and CDR2 SVGIG (reference sequence). Unmatched junction bases numbered 6, after V lost 2 bases and J lost 8 bases. The CDR3 covers 13 residues.